A selection of T cell receptor beta chains follows, all from one sample in a study of multiple sclerosis patients with progressive multifocal leukoencephalopathy. Sequencing used immunoSEQ multiplex PCR; TCRdb keeps in-frame clones, though not all of them. This table has around 32,000 clones, about 92% appearing once. Specimen: PBMCs. These receptor sequences come from a man aged 25 to 40 with multiple sclerosis. Each CDR3 is given with its conserved first and last residue.

TRBV11-3	TRBJ2-1	CASSYQSVAYNEQFF
TRBV6-5	TRBJ1-6	CASSPGTGNSPLHF
TRBV9	TRBJ1-2	CASSVDWGNYGYTF
TRBV11-2	TRBJ2-1	CADATSGGHEQFF
TRBV4-3	TRBJ2-1	CASSQDGSGTYNEQFF
TRBV18	TRBJ1-2	CASSPQGDGRVGGYTF
TRBV4-3	TRBJ2-5	CASSQEGASGRAETQYF
TRBV12-5	TRBJ2-7	CASGLVRSPTGGYEQYF
TRBV5-6	TRBJ2-5	CASSLAGEGWETQYF
TRBV5-1	TRBJ2-3	CASSLSTDTQYF
TRBV7-9	TRBJ2-2	CASSLRGELFF
TRBV7-2	TRBJ1-2	CASSLPGQGRFGYTF
TRBV7-9	TRBJ2-7	CASSLTPGGGSYEQYF
TRBV5-6	TRBJ2-3	CASSPGWDSAESTDTQYF
TRBV7-2	TRBJ1-4	CASSLQRATNEKLFF
TRBV5-6	TRBJ1-4	CASSSLTWGEATNEKLFF
TRBV4-3	TRBJ2-6	CASSQGDGGASGANVLTF
TRBV7-9	TRBJ2-3	CASRTSGNTQYF
TRBV30	TRBJ2-3	CAWSVKVAGVADTQYF
TRBV2	TRBJ1-4	CASSETDNEKLFF
TRBV14	TRBJ2-7	CASSQSREQYF
TRBV5-1	TRBJ2-5	CASRDLIRETQYF
TRBV5-1	TRBJ2-4	CASSRRAGGPSDIQYF
TRBV5-1	TRBJ2-5	CASSLWPTGDETQYF
TRBV19	TRBJ2-2	CASSKGYTGELFF
TRBV18	TRBJ1-2	CASSPQGHGYTF
TRBV4-2	TRBJ2-3	CASSQLSRGSRADTQYF
TRBV5-1	TRBJ1-1	CASSGFRDRGKSTEAFF
TRBV6-6	TRBJ2-5	CASRTGRVETQYF
TRBV6-1	TRBJ1-5	CASSEGPYQPQHF
TRBV7-9	TRBJ2-1	CASSPPLAGARYNEQFF
TRBV18	TRBJ2-5	CASSRFQTSQGQETQYF
TRBV6-5	TRBJ1-4	CASSRQGAGEKLFF
TRBV19	TRBJ1-5	CASRSLGTVVNQPQHF
TRBV19	TRBJ2-1	CASSLPGLAGVHEQFF
TRBV10-3	TRBJ1-1	CAITPDRGNTEAFF
TRBV10-3	TRBJ2-5	CAIKRGQQETQYF
TRBV7-9	TRBJ1-4	CASSPNQGEANEKLFF
TRBV13	TRBJ1-1	CASSLVNTEAFF
TRBV19	TRBJ2-1	CASSMGTGLEQFF
TRBV19	TRBJ1-5	CASSWTVNQPQHF
TRBV6-6	TRBJ2-1	CASKTSGRLNEQFF
TRBV15	TRBJ1-5	CATSRVAGRGQPQHF
TRBV6-5	TRBJ1-5	CASSPQGPNNQPQHF
TRBV10-3	TRBJ1-2	CAIWGGLTNYGYTF
TRBV14	TRBJ2-2	CASNQVAGNTGELFF